This TCR beta chain stems from a study of CD4 T cells in relation to SARS-CoV-2 and coronaviruses. Study at large: The restricting HLA molecule for shared crossreactive spike epitopes was mapped.

Broader study findings: Crossreactivity was assessed only for spike protein, not other viral proteins. According to naive versus memory sequencing, detected responses are memory recall, not newly primed.

V lost 0 bases to trimming and J lost 4 bases; unmatched junction nucleotides: 14. The CDR3 loop spans 19 amino acids. The V gene's germline CDR1 is SGHKS and CDR2 YYEKEE (reference sequence). Repertoires were generated with immunoSEQ multiplex PCR, while TCRdb's copy carries only in-frame clones and drops some. The repertoire holds 60,000 to 75,000 clones, 90% to 95% seen once, with around 0.21% in the top ten. For this clone: The antigen is not known.

Unexposed donor CD4+ T cells date from about 2010-2019, before the COVID-19 pandemic. CD4 enrichment then naive enrichment separated naive from memory CD4+ cells. The chain joins TRBV5-5 to TRBJ2-2; 8 bases line up with TRBD1. The source material was naive CD4+ T cells from PBMCs. Indicated subset: naive CD4+ T cells isolated by negative enrichment. The TCR originated in a human donor in good health. The CDR3 DNA follows: TGTGCCAGCAGCTTGGCTTGGGGACAGGCATATTCGGGCACCGGGGAGCTGTTTTTT. Its translation: CASSLAWGQAYSGTGELFF.